Sequencing of this TCR beta chain was carried out in a study of metastatic and nonmetastatic thyroid tumors. This clone occurred many times. Every patient underwent thyroid surgery untreated. The V and J ends lost 0 bases and 3 bases, in that order; junction bases with no gene match: 3. This CDR3 has 15 amino acids. Germline values: CDR1 SEHNR, CDR2 FQNEAQ (reference sequence). Original data processing: A papillary thyroid cancer distant-metastasis classifier was built from CDR3 differences across clinicopathological groups. Through MiXCR, TCRdb re-clonotyped the PCR reads. The V and J calls, along with clone size, are taken from TCRdb and not from the paper's own processing. The table has about 93,000 clones, approximately 11% seen once.

The sequence came from a female donor with papillary thyroid cancer or a benign thyroid nodule (not recorded which). Some clones in this sample may be carry-over from other donors' samples. What was sequenced was blood. The chain carries TRBV7-9 and TRBJ1-2, with TRBD1 matching over 8 bases. CDR3 in amino acids: CASSLADRADYGYTF. Here the CDR3 DNA reads TGTGCCAGCAGCTTAGCGGACAGGGCTGACTATGGCTACACCTTC.